A single count supports the clone carrying this TCR beta chain. The sample originates from a study of OX40 agonist ivuxolimab in advanced cancers. Data came from immunoSEQ multiplex PCR; TCRdb stores just in-frame clones and leaves some out. There are around 77,000 clones in the sample; around 90% occur only once, and over 4.5% lies in the top ten. CDR1 MGHRA and CDR2 YSYEKL come from the germline V gene. The CDR3 extends over 17 amino acids. J lost 5 bases, V lost 4 bases, and 12 bases had no gene match. The sequence was collected from an adult with an advanced solid tumor such as melanoma, head and neck, liver or kidney cancer. This material consisted of CD4+ or CD8+ T cells sorted from blood, taken in a trial of the OX40 agonist ivuxolimab. The chain couples TRBV4-1 to TRBJ2-1, with 9 bases lining up with TRBD1. Written as DNA, the CDR3 is TGCGCCAGCAGCCCCACCTTAACAGGGGGCAGGCACAATGAGCAGTTCTTC. Protein: CASSPTLTGGRHNEQFF.